This is a list of T cell receptor beta chains from one sample in a study of OX40 agonist ivuxolimab in advanced cancers. This table comes from immunoSEQ multiplex PCR, and its TCRdb copy is limited to in-frame clones, with some not included. Of tens of thousands of clones listed, about 91% are singletons. Sequences were derived from CD4+ or CD8+ T cells sorted from blood, sampled in a trial of the OX40 agonist ivuxolimab. The receptors originated from an adult with an advanced solid tumor such as melanoma, head and neck, liver or kidney cancer. Both conserved end residues are part of each CDR3. A D gene is named only where the DNA matches it firmly. The size of a clone is reported for some rows only, either as once, few or many, or as a class for expanded clones.

>NA|NA|TRBV18|TRBJ2-4
CASSPSTTGGAKNIQYF
TGTGCCAGCTCACCATCAACAACGGGTGGAGCCAAAAACATTCAGTACTTC
>NA|TRBD2|TRBV7-2|TRBJ2-7
CASSSAGTYEQYF
TGTGCCAGCAGCTCAGCGGGAACCTACGAGCAGTACTTC
>NA|NA|TRBV4-1|TRBJ2-7
CASSQEPHVGQGAYEQYF
TGCGCCAGCAGCCAAGAACCCCACGTTGGGCAGGGTGCCTACGAGCAGTACTTC
>NA|NA|TRBV5-8|TRBJ2-1
CASSFRVQESNEQFF
TGTGCCAGCAGCTTTCGAGTACAGGAGAGCAATGAGCAGTTCTTC
>NA|TRBD1|TRBV13|TRBJ1-3
CASSLGTAGNTIYF
TGTGCCAGCAGCTTGGGGACAGCTGGAAACACCATATATTTT
>once|TRBD2|TRBV7-9|TRBJ2-1
CASSWTSGRGHEQFF
TGTGCCAGCAGCTGGACTAGCGGGAGAGGCCATGAGCAGTTCTTC
>NA|NA|TRBV4-1|TRBJ2-5
CASSQVGPLETQYF
TGCGCCAGCAGCCAAGTGGGTCCATTGGAGACCCAGTACTTC
>NA|TRBD2|TRBV30|TRBJ2-5
CAWSIAGGFGETQYF
TGTGCCTGGAGTATAGCGGGAGGGTTCGGCGAGACCCAGTACTTC
>NA|NA|TRBV14|TRBJ2-2
CASCQGRPEHRGAVF
TGTGCCAGCTGTCAGGGACGTCCCGAACACCGGGGAGCTGTTTTT
>NA|TRBD1|TRBV28|TRBJ1-4
CASSLYGGQGSRNREKLFF
TGTGCCAGCAGTTTATATGGGGGACAGGGTTCCCGGAATCGAGAAAAACTGTTTTTT
>medium-sized|TRBD2|TRBV29-1|TRBJ2-2
CSAGTSGSSGELFF
TGCAGCGCTGGGACTAGCGGGAGTTCCGGGGAGCTGTTTTTT
>few|TRBD1|TRBV27|TRBJ2-7
CASSPHGQGNEQYF
TGTGCCAGCAGTCCCCACGGACAGGGTAACGAGCAGTACTTC
>few|NA|TRBV11-2|TRBJ2-1
CASRIRNNEQFF
TGTGCCAGCCGAATTCGGAACAATGAGCAGTTCTTC
>NA|NA|TRBV15|TRBJ1-3
CATGGNTIYF
TGTGCCACGGGAGGAAACACCATATATTTT
>NA|NA|TRBV11-2|TRBJ2-7
CASSFFGGSYEQYF
TGTGCCAGCAGCTTTTTTGGGGGGTCCTACGAGCAGTACTTC
>NA|NA|TRBV28|TRBJ2-7
CASSLSGLGNEQYF
TGTGCCAGCAGTTTATCTGGGCTCGGGAACGAGCAGTACTTC
>NA|NA|TRBV7-2|TRBJ1-1
CASSLNYMNTEAFF
TGTGCCAGCAGCTTAAACTATATGAACACTGAAGCTTTCTTT
>NA|NA|TRBV6-5|TRBJ1-1
CASSYSVMGTGAFF
TGTGCCAGCAGTTACTCGGTCATGGGGACCGGAGCTTTCTTT
>NA|TRBD2|TRBV4-2|TRBJ2-5
CASSQRTSQETQYF
TGTGCCAGCAGCCAACGGACTAGCCAAGAGACCCAGTACTTC
>NA|TRBD2|TRBV7-2|TRBJ2-7
CASSFAGGYEQYF
TGTGCCAGCAGCTTCGCGGGAGGATACGAGCAGTACTTC
>NA|TRBD2|TRBV5-4|TRBJ2-7
CATKRDNLYEQYF
TGTGCCACCAAGCGGGATAACCTGTACGAGCAGTACTTC
>NA|TRBD2|TRBV27|TRBJ2-7
CASSLTSGSIYYEQYF
TGTGCCAGCAGTCTAACTAGCGGGAGCATTTACTACGAGCAGTACTTC
>once|NA|TRBV2|TRBJ2-1
CASSEDPAPTFQQFF
TGCGCCAGCAGCGAAGACCCGGCCCCCACGTTCCAGCAGTTCTTC
>NA|NA|TRBV15|TRBJ1-5
CATSNRNDGDQPQHF
TGTGCCACCAGCAACAGGAACGACGGGGATCAGCCCCAGCATTTT
>NA|NA|TRBV10-3|TRBJ2-2
CAISAQATNTGELFF
TGTGCCATCAGTGCACAGGCGACGAACACCGGGGAGCTGTTTTTT
>NA|NA|TRBV27|TRBJ2-7
CASKVARSGGYEQYF
TGTGCCAGCAAAGTCGCCCGTAGCGGTGGCTACGAGCAGTACTTC
>once|TRBD2|TRBV4-1|TRBJ2-7
CASSQSGLALGEQYF
TGCGCCAGCAGCCAAAGCGGACTAGCGTTGGGCGAGCAGTACTTC
>NA|NA|TRBV7-9|TRBJ1-1
CASSGPNTEAFF
TGTGCCAGCAGCGGACCAAACACTGAAGCTTTCTTT
>NA|TRBD1|TRBV4-1|TRBJ2-1
CASSHSDRGTGQFF
TGCGCCAGCAGCCATTCAGACAGGGGTACAGGACAGTTCTTC
>NA|NA|TRBV27|TRBJ1-1
CASSLLTNTEAFF
TGTGCCAGCAGTTTATTGACAAACACTGAAGCTTTCTTT
>once|TRBD1|TRBV2|TRBJ2-7
CASSVGQGYEQYF
TGTGCCAGCAGTGTGGGACAGGGGTACGAGCAGTACTTC
>NA|TRBD1|TRBV9|TRBJ1-1
CASSVGGTANTEAFF
TGTGCCAGCAGCGTAGGGGGGACAGCGAACACTGAAGCTTTCTTT
>NA|NA|TRBV18|TRBJ2-1
CASSPTGDSYNEQFF
TGTGCCAGCTCACCGACCGGGGATTCCTACAATGAGCAGTTCTTC
>once|NA|TRBV18|TRBJ1-1
CASSPQALPNTEAFF
TGTGCCAGCTCACCACAAGCTTTACCGAACACTGAAGCTTTCTTT
>NA|NA|TRBV5-5|TRBJ2-2
CASSPEATNTGELFF
TGTGCCAGCAGCCCCGAGGCAACGAACACCGGGGAGCTGTTTTTT
>once|NA|TRBV4-1|TRBJ1-1
CASSQTAAEAFF
TGCGCCAGCAGCCAAACTGCGGCTGAAGCTTTCTTT
>NA|NA|TRBV9|TRBJ1-1
CASSVGGGRTEAFF
TGTGCCAGCAGCGTAGGAGGTGGTAGGACTGAAGCTTTCTTT
>NA|TRBD2|TRBV19|TRBJ2-7
CASSIDPIQTSGSSYEQYF
TGTGCCAGTAGTATAGATCCTATCCAGACTAGCGGGAGCTCCTACGAGCAGTACTTC
>once|TRBD2|TRBV11-2|TRBJ2-1
CASSLAVGLAGGGYEQFF
TGTGCCAGCAGCTTAGCCGTGGGACTAGCGGGAGGAGGCTATGAGCAGTTCTTC
>medium-sized|NA|TRBV6-1|TRBJ1-4
CASSEYSPNEKLFF
TGTGCCAGCAGTGAGTACAGCCCTAATGAAAAACTGTTTTTT